Below are 22 T cell receptor beta chains sequenced from a single sample in a study of T cell repertoires in cytomegalovirus infection. No antigens are known for them. TCRdb reprocessed the reads via MiXCR and lists one record per CDR3 protein. Among roughly 78,000 distinct CDR3 sequences listed, around 42% were seen once. The source was CD8+ T cells from cultured PBMCs, collected from culture after CMV antigen stimulation. Every receptor here comes from a human donor in good health (CMV status not recorded). Some clones in this sample may be carry-over from other donors' samples.

This clonotype was counted a few times. V is TRBV7-6 and J is TRBJ2-1; D is perhaps TRBD2 (5 bases). Germline CDR1 reads SGHVS; CDR2 reads FNYEAQ. V was trimmed by 4 bases and J by 7 bases, leaving 20 bases between them. The CDR3 totals 16 residues. The CDR3 DNA sequence: TGTGCCAGCAGCTCACTCGGCCTTGGACTGGGTAATGAGCAGTTCTTC. Its protein is CASSSLGLGLGNEQFF.

This chain joins TRBV5-6 and TRBJ1-1, with a weak D call TRBD1 (5 bases). Trimming removed 2 bases from V and 5 bases from J, with 13 bases in between. The CDR3 has 14 residues. Germline V gene sequence: CDR1 SGHDT, CDR2 YYEEEE. Here the CDR3 DNA reads TGTGCCAGCAGCTTCCCCGGTGGGGGGACTGAAGCTTTCTTT. Residues: CASSFPGGGTEAFF.

V and J are TRBV5-6 and TRBJ1-5; the D is unclear. Trimming cost V 1 base and J 0 bases, with 14 bases left between them. The CDR3 is made up of 17 amino acids. Germline V CDR1 and CDR2: SGHDT, YYEEEE. The DNA for the CDR3 is TGTGCCAGCAGCTTGCAGGTGGCAGCTTATAGCAATCAGCCCCAGCATTTT. Residues: CASSLQVAAYSNQPQHF. Supplemented by reference TRBV5-6 and TRBJ1-5, the full variable domain reads DAGVTQSPTHLIKTRGQQVTLRCSPKSGHDTVSWYQQALGQGPQFIFQYYEEEERQRGNFPDRFSGHQFPNYSSELNVNALLLGDSALYLCASSLQVAAYSNQPQHFGDGTRLSIL.

This clonotype was counted a few times. The rearrangement joins TRBV11-2 to TRBJ2-1; 12 bases line up with TRBD2. The germline CDR1 and CDR2 sequences are SGHAT and FQNNGV. V lost 2 bases and J lost 5; bases outside the gene matches: 10. The CDR3 covers 18 residues. The CDR3 sequence is CASSLTPSGGAFNNEQFF. DNA for the CDR3: TGTGCCAGCAGCTTAACCCCTAGCGGGGGGGCCTTCAACAATGAGCAGTTCTTC.

The rearrangement uses TRBV27 and TRBJ1-5; unclear D gene. This CDR3 is 14 amino acids long. Per the germline V gene, CDR1 is MNHEY and CDR2 is SMNVEV (reference sequence). Trimming removed 6 bases at V and 3 bases at J, with 12 bases between. The CDR3 bases are TGTGCCAGCAGCACGAACAGAGACAATCAGCCCCAGCATTTT. This translates into CASSTNRDNQPQHF.

This clonotype was observed a few times. The chain is built from TRBV27 and TRBJ2-5, with 14 bases matching TRBD2. The CDR3 has 17 residues. Trimming at V came to 1 base and at J to 5 bases, leaving 6 bases not matched to a gene. Germline lookup yields CDR1 MNHEY and CDR2 SMNVEV (reference sequence). In nucleotides, the CDR3 is TGTGCCAGCAGTTTATATGGACTAGCGGGGGGCGAGGAGACCCAGTACTTC. This gives the protein CASSLYGLAGGEETQYF.

The gene calls are TRBV7-9 and TRBJ2-3; 8 bases align to TRBD2. Trimming at V came to 2 bases and at J to 1 base, leaving 2 bases not matched to a gene. The CDR3 has 15 residues. Germline CDR1 reads SEHNR; CDR2 reads FQNEAQ (reference sequence). The CDR3 reads CASSLSGRGTDTQYF. In nucleotides, the CDR3 is TGTGCCAGCAGCTTAAGCGGGAGAGGCACAGATACGCAGTATTTT. The variable domain in full, with the rest retrieved from reference TRBV7-9 and TRBJ2-3, is DTGVSQNPRHKITKRGQNVTFRCDPISEHNRLYWYRQTLGQGPEFLTYFQNEAQLEKSRLLSDRFSAERPKGSFSTLEIQRTEQGDSAMYLCASSLSGRGTDTQYFGPGTRLTVL.

The gene calls are TRBV7-8 and TRBJ2-7, with TRBD2 matching over 7 bases. The CDR3 consists of 14 residues. Trimming cost V 3 bases and J 2 bases; bases outside gene matches: 4. The V gene's germline CDR1 is SGHVS and CDR2 FQNEAQ. The CDR3 DNA reads TGTGCCAGCAGCTTGTCGGCGGGGGCCTACGAGCAGTACTTC. Translated: CASSLSAGAYEQYF.

The chain recombines TRBV11-2 with TRBJ2-3, with a tentative D call TRBD2 (5 bases). The germline gives CDR1 SGHAT, CDR2 FQNNGV. V gave up 3 bases and J gave up 0 bases, with 7 bases separating them. The CDR3 runs 14 residues. The CDR3 spells CASSLRRSTDTQYF. For the CDR3, the DNA is TGTGCCAGCAGCTTGCGGAGGAGCACAGATACGCAGTATTTT.

This sequence joins TRBV28 and TRBJ2-1, with 12 bases fitting TRBD2. After removal of 6 bases from V and 4 bases from J, the junction contained 7 bases not matched to a gene. The germline gives CDR1 MDHEN, CDR2 SYDVKM. The CDR3 runs 16 residues. CDR3 bases: TGTGCCAGCAGCCTCGATACTAGCGGGGGGTACAATGAGCAGTTCTTC. It encodes CASSLDTSGGYNEQFF.

The rearrangement joins TRBV7-3 to TRBJ2-1, with 8 positions matching TRBD1. The ends lost 4 bases at V and 7 bases at J; junction bases unmatched: 3. The CDR3 extends over 13 amino acids. The germline gives CDR1 SGHTA, CDR2 FQGTGA. CDR3 sequence: CASSSDRGNEQFF. The DNA of the CDR3 is TGTGCCAGCAGCTCCGACAGGGGTAATGAGCAGTTCTTC. Variable domain in full (rest from reference TRBV7-3 and TRBJ2-1): GAGVSQTPSNKVTEKGKYVELRCDPISGHTALYWYRQSLGQGPEFLIYFQGTGAADDSGLPNDRFFAVRPEGSVSTLKIQRTERGDSAVYLCASSSDRGNEQFFGPGTRLTVL.

This clonotype was detected only a few times. The gene calls are TRBV6-1 and TRBJ2-1; D is undetermined. Germline CDR1 reads MNHNS; CDR2 reads SASEGT. CDR3 size: 13 residues. V was shortened by 0 bases and J by 8 bases, with 8 bases between the two germline ends. For the CDR3, the DNA is TGTGCCAGCAGTGAAGCGGTCTTCCATGAGCAGTTCTTC. Translated, it gives CASSEAVFHEQFF.

There are a few counts of this clonotype. This sequence joins TRBV7-4 and TRBJ1-2, with unresolved D. Deletions cut 2 bases from V and 12 bases from J, with 16 bases between. The CDR3 consists of 13 residues. The germline CDR1 and CDR2 sequences are SGHVT and SQSDAQ. The CDR3 nucleotides read TGTGCCAGCAGCTTACTCTCCCGGTCTGATGACACCTTC. This encodes CASSLLSRSDDTF. The variable domain in full, with the rest retrieved from reference TRBV7-4 and TRBJ1-2, is GAGVSQSPRYKVAKRGRDVALRCDSISGHVTLYWYRQTLGQGSEVLTYSQSDAQRDKSGRPSGRFSAERPERSVSTLKIQRTEQGDSAVYLCASSLLSRSDDTFGSGTRLTVV.

CDR3 sequence: CASSLGFATEAFF. Written as DNA, the CDR3 is TGTGCCAGCAGCTTAGGATTTGCCACTGAAGCTTTCTTT. The gene calls are TRBV13 and TRBJ1-1; D remains ambiguous. Trimming removed 0 bases at V and 4 bases at J, with 6 bases between. The germline CDR1 and CDR2 sequences are PRHDT and FYEKMQ (reference sequence). The CDR3 contains 13 residues.

This chain connects TRBV18 to TRBJ2-1; 7 bases are shared with TRBD2. The CDR3 is 18 amino acids. J gave up 2 bases and V 3 bases, and 13 bases lay outside the gene matches. In germline, CDR1 is KGHSH, CDR2 LQKENI. The DNA of the CDR3 is TGTGCCAGCTCACCCATCCACCGGGGGGAGTTCACCTACAATGAGCAGTTCTTC. Translation: CASSPIHRGEFTYNEQFF.

Concerning this clonotype itself: A junction boundary mismatches the germline segment, possibly from a read error. V usage is TRBV19 and J usage is TRBJ1-5, with TRBD1 as a possible D gene (6 bases). This CDR3 is built from 15 residues. The germline gives CDR1 LNHDA, CDR2 SQIVND (reference sequence). The CDR3 loop is CASSILGGDNQSQHF. The CDR3 coding sequence is TGTGCCAGTAGTATTCTAGGAGGGGACAATCAGTCCCAGCATTTT.

This clonotype appeared a few times. The chain is built from TRBV9 and TRBJ2-1; TRBD2 aligns across 13 bases. The CDR3 runs to 19 residues. V was pared by 1 base and J by 4 bases, with 11 bases of the junction left unmatched. CDR1 SGDLS and CDR2 YYNGEE come from the germline V gene. The CDR3: CASSVRLAGGRIEYNEQFF. The DNA for the CDR3 is TGTGCCAGCAGCGTACGACTAGCGGGGGGCCGTATCGAATACAATGAGCAGTTCTTC.

The chain combines TRBV28 with TRBJ2-7; 11 bases are a match to TRBD1. Losses at the gene ends were 10 bases for V and 6 bases for J; bases not matched to a gene: 8. The length of the CDR3 is 13 residues. Germline V lookup: CDR1 MDHEN, CDR2 SYDVKM. The CDR3, as DNA: TGTGCCACGTCGGACAGGGGGCTAAGCGAGCAGTACTTC. It encodes CATSDRGLSEQYF.

The chain has TRBV19 and TRBJ1-1; 7 bases map to TRBD1. From germline, CDR1 is LNHDA and CDR2 SQIVND (reference sequence). The V segment lost 3 bases and the J segment 7 bases; nucleotides outside the gene matches: 5. The CDR3 sequence is 13 residues long. CDR3 protein: CASSMGTAVEAFF. The CDR3 DNA sequence: TGTGCCAGTAGTATGGGGACAGCCGTTGAAGCTTTCTTT.

The sample holds a few counts of this clonotype. Compared with germline, one end of the junction differs, possibly owing to a read error. V is TRBV4-2 and J is TRBJ1-2; 8 nucleotides match TRBD1. The germline V gene encodes CDR1 LGHNA and CDR2 YNFKEQ. The CDR3 totals 15 residues. The CDR3 reads CASSQRQDRGRPESF. DNA for the CDR3: TGTGCCAGCAGCCAACGTCAAGACAGGGGACGGCCCGAATCCTTC.

This clonotype was counted a few times. The chain combines TRBV20-1 with TRBJ2-7, with D perhaps given as TRBD1 or TRBD2 (5 bases each). Germline V gives CDR1 DFQATT, CDR2 SNEGSKA (reference sequence). The ends were cut back, 4 bases at V and 1 base at J, with 17 bases in the middle. The CDR3 has 15 amino acids. The CDR3 loop is CSAKKTGTPSYEQYF. The CDR3 DNA is TGCAGTGCTAAGAAGACCGGGACCCCTTCCTACGAGCAGTACTTC.

The V gene is TRBV19, the J gene TRBJ2-2, with D unresolved. V shed 3 bases and J shed 6 bases, with 8 bases lying between them. Germline CDR1 reads LNHDA; CDR2 reads SQIVND (reference sequence). The CDR3 is 13 amino acids. The CDR3 DNA is TGTGCCAGTAGTATCTCAGGTTCCGGGGAGCTGTTTTTT. Translating gives CASSISGSGELFF.